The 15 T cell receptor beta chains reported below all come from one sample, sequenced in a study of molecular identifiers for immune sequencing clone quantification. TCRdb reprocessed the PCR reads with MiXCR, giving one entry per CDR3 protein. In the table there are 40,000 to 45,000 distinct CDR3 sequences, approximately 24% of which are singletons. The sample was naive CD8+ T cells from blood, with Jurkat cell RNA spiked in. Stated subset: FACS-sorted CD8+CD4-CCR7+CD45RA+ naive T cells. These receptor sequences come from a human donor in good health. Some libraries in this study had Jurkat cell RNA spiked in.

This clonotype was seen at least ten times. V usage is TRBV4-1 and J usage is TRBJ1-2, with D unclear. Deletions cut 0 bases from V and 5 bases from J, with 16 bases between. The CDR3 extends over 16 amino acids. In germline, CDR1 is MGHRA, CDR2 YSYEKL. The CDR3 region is CASSQDGGSDGYGYTF. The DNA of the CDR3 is TGCGCCAGCAGCCAAGATGGCGGGTCTGATGGGTATGGCTACACCTTC.

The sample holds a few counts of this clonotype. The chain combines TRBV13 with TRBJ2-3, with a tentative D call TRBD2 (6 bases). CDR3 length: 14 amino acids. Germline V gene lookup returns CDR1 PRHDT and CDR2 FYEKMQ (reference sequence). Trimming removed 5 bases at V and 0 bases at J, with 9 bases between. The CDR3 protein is CASSGGRSTDTQYF. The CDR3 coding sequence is TGTGCCAGCAGCGGAGGGCGGAGCACAGATACGCAGTATTTT.

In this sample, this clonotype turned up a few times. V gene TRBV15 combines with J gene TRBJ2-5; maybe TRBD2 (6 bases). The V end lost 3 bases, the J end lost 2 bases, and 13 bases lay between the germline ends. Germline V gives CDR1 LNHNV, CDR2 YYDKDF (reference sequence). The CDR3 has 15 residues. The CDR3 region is CATSRGTQGQETQYF. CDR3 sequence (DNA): TGTGCCACCAGCAGGGGGACTCAGGGACAAGAGACCCAGTACTTC.

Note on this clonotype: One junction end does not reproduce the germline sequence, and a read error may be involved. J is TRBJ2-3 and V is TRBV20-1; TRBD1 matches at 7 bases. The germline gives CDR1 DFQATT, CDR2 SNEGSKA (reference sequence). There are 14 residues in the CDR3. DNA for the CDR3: TGCGGTGCTAGTGCAGGGGGAAGCACAGATACGCAGTATTTT. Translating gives CGASAGGSTDTQYF.

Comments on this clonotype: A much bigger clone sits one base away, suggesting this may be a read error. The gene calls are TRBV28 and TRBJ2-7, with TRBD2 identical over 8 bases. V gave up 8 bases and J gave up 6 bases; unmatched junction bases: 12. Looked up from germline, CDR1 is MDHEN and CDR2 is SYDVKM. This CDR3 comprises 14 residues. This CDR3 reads CASGPGTRGCEQYF. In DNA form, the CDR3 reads TGTGCCAGCGGCCCCGGGACTAGAGGCTGCGAGCAGTACTTC.

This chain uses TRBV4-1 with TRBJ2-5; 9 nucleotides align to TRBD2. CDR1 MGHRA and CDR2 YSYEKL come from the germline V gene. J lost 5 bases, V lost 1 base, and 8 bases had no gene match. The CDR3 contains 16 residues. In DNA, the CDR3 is TGCGCCAGCAGCCAAGGGGGGACTAGCTTCTTCGAGACCCAGTACTTC. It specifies CASSQGGTSFFETQYF.

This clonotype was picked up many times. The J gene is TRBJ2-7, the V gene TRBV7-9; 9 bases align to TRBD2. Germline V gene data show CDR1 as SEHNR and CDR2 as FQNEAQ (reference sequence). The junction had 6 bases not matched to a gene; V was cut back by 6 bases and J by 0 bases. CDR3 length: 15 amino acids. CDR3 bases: TGTGCCAGCAGTCCGACTAGCGGACCCTCCTACGAGCAGTACTTC. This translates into CASSPTSGPSYEQYF.

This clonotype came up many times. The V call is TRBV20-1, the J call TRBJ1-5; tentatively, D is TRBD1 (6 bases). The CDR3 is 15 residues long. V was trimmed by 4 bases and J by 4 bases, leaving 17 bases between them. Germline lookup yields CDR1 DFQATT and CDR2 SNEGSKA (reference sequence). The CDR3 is CSAMWGRGLNQPQHF. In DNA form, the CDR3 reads TGCAGTGCTATGTGGGGGCGAGGCCTGAATCAGCCCCAGCATTTT.

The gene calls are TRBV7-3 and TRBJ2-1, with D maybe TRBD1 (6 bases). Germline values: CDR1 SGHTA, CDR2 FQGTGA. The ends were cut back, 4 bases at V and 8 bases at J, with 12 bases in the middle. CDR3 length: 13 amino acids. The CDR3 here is CASSSTGWDEQFF. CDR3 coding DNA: TGTGCCAGCAGCTCGACAGGCTGGGATGAGCAGTTCTTC. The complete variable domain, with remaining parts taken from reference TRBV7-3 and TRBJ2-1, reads GAGVSQTPSNKVTEKGKYVELRCDPISGHTALYWYRQSLGQGPEFLIYFQGTGAADDSGLPNDRFFAVRPEGSVSTLKIQRTERGDSAVYLCASSSTGWDEQFFGPGTRLTVL.

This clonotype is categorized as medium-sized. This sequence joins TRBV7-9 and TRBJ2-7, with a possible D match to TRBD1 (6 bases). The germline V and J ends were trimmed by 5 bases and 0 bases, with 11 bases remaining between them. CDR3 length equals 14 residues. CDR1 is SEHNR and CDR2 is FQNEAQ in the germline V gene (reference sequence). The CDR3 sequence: CASSPQDSSYEQYF. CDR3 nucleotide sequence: TGTGCCAGCAGCCCGCAGGACAGCTCCTACGAGCAGTACTTC.

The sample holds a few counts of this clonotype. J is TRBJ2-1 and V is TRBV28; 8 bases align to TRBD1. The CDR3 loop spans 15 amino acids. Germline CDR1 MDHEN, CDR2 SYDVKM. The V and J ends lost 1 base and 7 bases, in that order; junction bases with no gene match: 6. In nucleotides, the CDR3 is TGTGCCAGCAGTTTATACCAGGGGGCTCGGAATGAGCAGTTCTTC. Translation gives CASSLYQGARNEQFF.

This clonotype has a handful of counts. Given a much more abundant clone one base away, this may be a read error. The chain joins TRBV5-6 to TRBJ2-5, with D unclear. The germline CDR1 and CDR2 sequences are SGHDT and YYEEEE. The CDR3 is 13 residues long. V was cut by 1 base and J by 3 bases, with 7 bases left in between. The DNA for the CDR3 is TGTGCCAGCAGCTTGAAGGTGAAAGAGACCCAGTACTTC. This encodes CASSLKVKETQYF.

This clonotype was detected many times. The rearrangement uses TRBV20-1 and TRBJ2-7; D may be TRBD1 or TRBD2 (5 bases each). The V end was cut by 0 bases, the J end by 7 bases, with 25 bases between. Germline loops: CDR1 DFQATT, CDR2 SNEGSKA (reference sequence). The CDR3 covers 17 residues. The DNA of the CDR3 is TGCAGTGCTAGAGATCTGGCAGGTACCGGGACCGACTTGGAGCAGTACTTC. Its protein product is CSARDLAGTGTDLEQYF.

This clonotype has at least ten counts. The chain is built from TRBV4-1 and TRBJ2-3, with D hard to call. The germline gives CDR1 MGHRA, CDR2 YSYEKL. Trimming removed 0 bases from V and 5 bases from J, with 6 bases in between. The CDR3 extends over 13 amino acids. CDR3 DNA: TGCGCCAGCAGCCAAGAAGAAGGAGATACGCAGTATTTT. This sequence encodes CASSQEEGDTQYF.

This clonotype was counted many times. The CDR3 protein is CASSEAVYRTDTQYF. Here the CDR3 DNA reads TGTGCCAGCAGTGAAGCTGTATACCGCACAGATACGCAGTATTTT. This chain links TRBV2 with TRBJ2-3; D gene unclear. V lost 0 bases and J lost 1, with 8 bases in between. Germline V gene lookup returns CDR1 SNHLY and CDR2 FYNNEI. The CDR3 consists of 15 residues.